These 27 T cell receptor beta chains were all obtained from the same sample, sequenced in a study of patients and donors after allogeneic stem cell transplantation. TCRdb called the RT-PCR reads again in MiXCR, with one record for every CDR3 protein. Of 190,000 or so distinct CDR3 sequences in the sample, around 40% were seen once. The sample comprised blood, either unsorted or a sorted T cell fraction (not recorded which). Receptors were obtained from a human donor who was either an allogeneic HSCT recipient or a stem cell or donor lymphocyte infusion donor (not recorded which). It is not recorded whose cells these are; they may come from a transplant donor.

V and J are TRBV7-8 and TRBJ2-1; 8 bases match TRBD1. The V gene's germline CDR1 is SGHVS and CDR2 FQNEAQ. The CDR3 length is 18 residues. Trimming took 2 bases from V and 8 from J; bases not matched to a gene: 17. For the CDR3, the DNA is TGTGCCAGCAGCTTACCCCACTACGGGACAGGAGTTAAGGATGAGCAGTTCTTC. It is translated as CASSLPHYGTGVKDEQFF.

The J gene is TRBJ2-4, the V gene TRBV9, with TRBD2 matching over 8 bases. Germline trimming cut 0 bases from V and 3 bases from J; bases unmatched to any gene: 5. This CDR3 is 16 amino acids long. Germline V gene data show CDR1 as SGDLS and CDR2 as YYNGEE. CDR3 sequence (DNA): TGTGCCAGCAGCGTAGGACAGCGGGGGAGCAAAAACATTCAGTACTTC. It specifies CASSVGQRGSKNIQYF.

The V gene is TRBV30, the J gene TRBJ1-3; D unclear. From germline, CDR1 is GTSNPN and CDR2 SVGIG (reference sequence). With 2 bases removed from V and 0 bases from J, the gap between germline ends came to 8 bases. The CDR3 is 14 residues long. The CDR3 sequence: CAWSSPNSGNTIYF. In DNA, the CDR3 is TGTGCCTGGAGTTCACCGAACTCTGGAAACACCATATATTTT.

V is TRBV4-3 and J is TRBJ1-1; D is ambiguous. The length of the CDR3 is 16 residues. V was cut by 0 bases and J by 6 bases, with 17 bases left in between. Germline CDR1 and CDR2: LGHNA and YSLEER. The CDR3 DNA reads TGCGCCAGCAGCCAAGACTATCGGTCCCGAGTCCCTGAAGCTTTCTTT. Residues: CASSQDYRSRVPEAFF.

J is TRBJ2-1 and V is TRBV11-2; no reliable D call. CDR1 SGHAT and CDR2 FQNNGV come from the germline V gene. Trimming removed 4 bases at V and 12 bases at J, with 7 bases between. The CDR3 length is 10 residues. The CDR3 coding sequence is TGTGCCAGCAGCTACGAACGGCAGTTCTTC. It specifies CASSYERQFF.

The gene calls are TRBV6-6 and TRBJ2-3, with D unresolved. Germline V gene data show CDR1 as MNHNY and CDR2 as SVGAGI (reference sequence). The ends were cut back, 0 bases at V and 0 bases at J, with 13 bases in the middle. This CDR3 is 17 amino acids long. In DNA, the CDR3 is TGTGCCAGCAGTTACTCGAGGAAGGCAGTTAGCACAGATACGCAGTATTTT. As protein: CASSYSRKAVSTDTQYF.

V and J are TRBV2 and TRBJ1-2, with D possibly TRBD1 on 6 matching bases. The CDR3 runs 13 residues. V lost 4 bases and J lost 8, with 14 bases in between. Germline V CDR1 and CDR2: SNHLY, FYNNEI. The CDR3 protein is CASSGGQSGGYTF. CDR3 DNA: TGTGCCAGCAGTGGCGGACAGTCTGGGGGCTACACCTTC.

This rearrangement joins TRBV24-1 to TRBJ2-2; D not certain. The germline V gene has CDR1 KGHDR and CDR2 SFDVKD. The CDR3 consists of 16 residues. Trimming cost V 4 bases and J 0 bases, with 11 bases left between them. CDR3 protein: CATSDKTYANTGELFF. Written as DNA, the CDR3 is TGTGCCACCAGTGACAAAACTTACGCGAACACCGGGGAGCTGTTTTTT.

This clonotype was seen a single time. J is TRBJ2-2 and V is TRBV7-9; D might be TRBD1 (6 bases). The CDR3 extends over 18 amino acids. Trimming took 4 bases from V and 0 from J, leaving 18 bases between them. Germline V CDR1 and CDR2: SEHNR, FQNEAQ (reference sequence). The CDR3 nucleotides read TGTGCCAGCAGCTCTTCACACCGGGACACATCGAACACCGGGGAGCTGTTTTTT. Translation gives CASSSSHRDTSNTGELFF.

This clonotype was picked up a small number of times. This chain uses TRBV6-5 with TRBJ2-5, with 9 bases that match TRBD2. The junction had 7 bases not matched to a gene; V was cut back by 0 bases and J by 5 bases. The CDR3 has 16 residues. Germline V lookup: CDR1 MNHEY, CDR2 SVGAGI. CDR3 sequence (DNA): TGTGCCAGCAGTTACTCTGGGCGGGGGGGCCCTGAGACCCAGTACTTC. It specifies CASSYSGRGGPETQYF.

The CDR3, as DNA: TGTGCCAGCAGTTCCCCTGGACCACTCGTGGAAGAGACCCAGTACTTC. It is translated as CASSSPGPLVEETQYF. The chain combines TRBV28 with TRBJ2-5, with no clear D. This CDR3 has 16 amino acids. CDR1 and CDR2 (germline): MDHEN, SYDVKM. Trimming cost V 4 bases and J 3 bases, with 18 bases left between them.

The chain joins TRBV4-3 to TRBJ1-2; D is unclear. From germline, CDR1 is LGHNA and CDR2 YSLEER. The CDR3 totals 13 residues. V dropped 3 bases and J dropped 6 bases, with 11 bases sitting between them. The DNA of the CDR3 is TGCGCCAGCAGCCAGGGAGTGGGCGATGGCTACACCTTC. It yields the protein CASSQGVGDGYTF.

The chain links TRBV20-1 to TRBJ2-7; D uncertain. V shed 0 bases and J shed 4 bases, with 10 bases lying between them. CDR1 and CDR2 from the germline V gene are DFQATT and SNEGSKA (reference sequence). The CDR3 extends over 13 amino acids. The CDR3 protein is CSARDLAQYEQYF. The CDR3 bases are TGCAGTGCTAGAGATCTCGCACAATACGAGCAGTACTTC.

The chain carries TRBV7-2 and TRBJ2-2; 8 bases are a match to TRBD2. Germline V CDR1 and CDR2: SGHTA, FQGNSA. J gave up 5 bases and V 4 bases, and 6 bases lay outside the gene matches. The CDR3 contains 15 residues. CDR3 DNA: TGTGCCAGCAGCTCGGCGGGGGGTAGGACCGGGGAGCTGTTTTTT. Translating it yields CASSSAGGRTGELFF.

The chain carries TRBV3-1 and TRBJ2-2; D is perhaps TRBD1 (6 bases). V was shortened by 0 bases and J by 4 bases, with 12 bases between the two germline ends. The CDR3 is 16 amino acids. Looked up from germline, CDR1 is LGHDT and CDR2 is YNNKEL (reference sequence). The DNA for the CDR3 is TGTGCCAGCAGCCAAGATGTGAGAGGGGGCACCGGGGAGCTGTTTTTT. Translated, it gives CASSQDVRGGTGELFF.

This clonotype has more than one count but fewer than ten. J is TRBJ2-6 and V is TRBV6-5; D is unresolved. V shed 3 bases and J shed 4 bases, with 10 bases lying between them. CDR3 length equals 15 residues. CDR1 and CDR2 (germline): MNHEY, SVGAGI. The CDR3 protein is CASSYDFGGANVLTF. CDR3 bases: TGTGCCAGCAGTTATGACTTCGGAGGGGCCAACGTCCTGACTTTC.

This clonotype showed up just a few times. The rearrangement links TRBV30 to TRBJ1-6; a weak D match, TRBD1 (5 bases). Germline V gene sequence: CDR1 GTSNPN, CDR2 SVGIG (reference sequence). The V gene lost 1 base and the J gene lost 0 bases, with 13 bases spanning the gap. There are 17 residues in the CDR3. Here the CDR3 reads CAWSDNRLPSYNSPLHF. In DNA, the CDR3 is TGTGCCTGGAGTGACAACAGGCTCCCCTCCTATAATTCACCCCTCCACTTT.

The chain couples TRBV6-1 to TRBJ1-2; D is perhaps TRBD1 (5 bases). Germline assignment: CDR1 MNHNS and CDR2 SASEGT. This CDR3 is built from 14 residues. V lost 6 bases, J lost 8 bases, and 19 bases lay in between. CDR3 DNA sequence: TGTGCCAGCAGAGAAAGATCCGACAGCTCCGGCTACACCTTC. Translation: CASRERSDSSGYTF.

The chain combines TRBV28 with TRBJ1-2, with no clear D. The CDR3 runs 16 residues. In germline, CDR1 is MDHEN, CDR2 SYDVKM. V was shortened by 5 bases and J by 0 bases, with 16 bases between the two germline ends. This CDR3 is CASSPPGSRSNYGYTF. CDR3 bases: TGTGCCAGCAGTCCCCCGGGGAGCCGTTCTAACTATGGCTACACCTTC.

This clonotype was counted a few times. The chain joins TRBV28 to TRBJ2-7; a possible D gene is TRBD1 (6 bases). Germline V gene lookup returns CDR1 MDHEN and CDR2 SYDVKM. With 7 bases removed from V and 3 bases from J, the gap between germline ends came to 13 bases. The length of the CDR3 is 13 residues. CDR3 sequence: CASNQADSYEQYF. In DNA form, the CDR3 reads TGTGCCAGCAACCAAGCGGACAGCTACGAGCAGTACTTC.

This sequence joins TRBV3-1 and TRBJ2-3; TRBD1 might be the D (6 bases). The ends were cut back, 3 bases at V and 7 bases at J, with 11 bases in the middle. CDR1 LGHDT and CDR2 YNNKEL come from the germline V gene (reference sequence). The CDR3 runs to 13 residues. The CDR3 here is CASSQGTSNTQYF. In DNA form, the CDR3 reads TGTGCCAGCAGCCAGGGGACAAGCAATACGCAGTATTTT.

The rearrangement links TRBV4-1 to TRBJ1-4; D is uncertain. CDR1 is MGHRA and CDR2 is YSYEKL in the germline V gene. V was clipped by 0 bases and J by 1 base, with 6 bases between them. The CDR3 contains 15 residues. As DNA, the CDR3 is TGCGCCAGCAGCCAAGAATGGGGAACTAATGAAAAACTGTTTTTT. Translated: CASSQEWGTNEKLFF.

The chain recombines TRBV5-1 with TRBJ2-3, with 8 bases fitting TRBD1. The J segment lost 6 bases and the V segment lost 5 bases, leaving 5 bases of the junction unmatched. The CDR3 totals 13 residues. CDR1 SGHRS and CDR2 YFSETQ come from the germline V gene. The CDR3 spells CASRSQGADTQYF. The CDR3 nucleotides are TGCGCCAGCAGAAGTCAGGGGGCGGATACGCAGTATTTT.

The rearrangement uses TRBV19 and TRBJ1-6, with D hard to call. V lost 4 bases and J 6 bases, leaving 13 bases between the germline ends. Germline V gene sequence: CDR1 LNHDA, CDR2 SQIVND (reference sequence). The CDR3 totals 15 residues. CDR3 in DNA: TGTGCCAGTAGTAAACGGGATGGAAGTAATTCACCCCTCCACTTT. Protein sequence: CASSKRDGSNSPLHF.

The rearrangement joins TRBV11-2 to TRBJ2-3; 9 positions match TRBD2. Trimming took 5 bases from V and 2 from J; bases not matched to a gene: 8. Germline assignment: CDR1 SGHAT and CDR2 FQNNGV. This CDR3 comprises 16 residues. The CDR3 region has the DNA TGTGCCAGCAGCAATGGCGCTAGCGGGGACACAGATACGCAGTATTTT. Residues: CASSNGASGDTDTQYF.

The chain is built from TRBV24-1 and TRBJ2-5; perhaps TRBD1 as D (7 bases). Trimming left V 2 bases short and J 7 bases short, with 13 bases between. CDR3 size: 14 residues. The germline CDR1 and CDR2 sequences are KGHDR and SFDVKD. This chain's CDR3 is CATSDWGTAGTQYF. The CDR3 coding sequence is TGTGCCACCAGTGATTGGGGGACAGCGGGGACCCAGTACTTC.

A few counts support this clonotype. The CDR3 DNA sequence: TGTGCCAGCAGTTCGTTGAGCCTCCGCGAAAAACTGTTTTTT. Residues: CASSSLSLREKLFF. This chain joins TRBV6-5 and TRBJ1-4; D not resolved. Germline lookup yields CDR1 MNHEY and CDR2 SVGAGI. The CDR3 runs to 14 residues. V gave up 4 bases and J gave up 8 bases, with 14 bases separating them.